The 7 T cell receptor beta chains given below trace back to one sample, sequenced in a study of T cells in Graves' hyperthyroidism and ophthalmopathy (dated by TCRdb to between 2017 and 2020). Library generation was performed with multiplex PCR. Sequencing was carried out with an Illumina HiSeq 2000. The TCR beta CDR3 regions were amplified from RNA transcripts. The TCR CDR3 was subjected to a first round of RT-PCR using the HTBI primer set and the Qiagen OneStep RT-PCR kit. TCRdb took the public reads, trimmed them with fastp at Q25, ran MiXCR for clone calling and kept in-frame beta chains. A single entry per CDR3 protein holds the most common genes and DNA from its merged rows. The sample table contains 250,000 or so distinct CDR3 sequences; only one count was recorded for 15% of them. 30% to 35% of the sample belongs to the ten largest clones. What was sequenced was blood. Every receptor here comes from a woman aged 50 to 65 with Graves' hyperthyroidism that later progressed to Graves' ophthalmopathy.

This clonotype occurred once. This chain connects TRBV11-2 to TRBJ2-3; D is uncertain. Germline values: CDR1 SGHAT, CDR2 FQNNGV. CDR3 length: 14 residues. Trimming left V 9 bases short and J 0 bases short, with 13 bases between. The chain's CDR3 is CASTISTSTDTQYF. DNA of the CDR3: TGTGCCAGTACAATCAGCACTAGCACAGATACGCAGTATTTT.

The sample holds many counts of this clonotype. This rearrangement joins TRBV3-1 to TRBJ2-2; D gene uncertain. This CDR3 comprises 13 residues. The V and J ends lost 3 bases and 1 base respectively, with 3 bases between them. Germline CDR1 and CDR2: LGHDT and YNNKEL (reference sequence). The CDR3 coding sequence is TGTGCCAGCAGCCACCTGAACACCGGGGAGCTGTTTTTT. Its protein product is CASSHLNTGELFF.

The chain uses TRBV5-1 and TRBJ1-1; D remains unclear. V gave up 0 bases and J gave up 11 bases, with 11 bases separating them. The CDR3 is 12 amino acids. Germline V lookup: CDR1 SGHRS, CDR2 YFSETQ. CDR3 in amino acids: CASSLGTSNAFF. CDR3 in DNA: TGCGCCAGCAGCTTGGGGACGTCGAACGCTTTCTTT.

V usage is TRBV11-2 and J usage is TRBJ2-7; 9 bases align to TRBD2. CDR1 and CDR2 (germline): SGHAT, FQNNGV. The CDR3 length is 16 residues. The ends lost 5 bases at V and 0 bases at J; junction bases unmatched: 8. Written as DNA, the CDR3 is TGTGCCAGCAGCCCGGGACTAGCCAGTTCCTCCTACGAGCAGTACTTC. The encoded protein is CASSPGLASSSYEQYF. Supplemented by reference TRBV11-2 and TRBJ2-7, the full variable domain reads EAGVAQSPRYKIIEKRQSVAFWCNPISGHATLYWYQQILGQGPKLLIQFQNNGVVDDSQLPKDRFSAERLKGVDSTLKIQPAKLEDSAVYLCASSPGLASSSYEQYFGPGTRLTVT.

This clonotype was detected many times. The genes are TRBV27 and TRBJ2-7; 8 nucleotides align to TRBD1. Germline CDR1 and CDR2: MNHEY and SMNVEV (reference sequence). The CDR3 is 14 amino acids. J lost 3 bases, V lost 8 bases, and 9 bases had no gene match. The CDR3 spells CASSTGTGDYEQYF. CDR3 nucleotides: TGTGCCAGCTCAACCGGGACAGGTGACTACGAGCAGTACTTC.

This clonotype has only a few counts. Here the CDR3 reads CASSPLVAWDTQYF. The CDR3 nucleotides are TGTGCCAGCAGTCCTCTGGTAGCATGGGATACGCAGTATTTT. V is TRBV12-3 or TRBV12-4 and J is TRBJ2-3; no reliable D call. Trimming pared 5 bases from V and 6 bases from J, leaving 15 bases between. The CDR3 is made up of 14 amino acids.

In this sample, this clonotype turned up a few times. This rearrangement joins TRBV28 to TRBJ1-4; the D gene is possibly TRBD1 (6 bases). Germline values: CDR1 MDHEN, CDR2 SYDVKM. Trimming pared 5 bases from V and 8 bases from J, leaving 18 bases between. The CDR3 totals 15 residues. The CDR3 DNA is TGTGCCAGCAGTACTCGTCCCGGGACAACCGAAAAACTGTTTTTT. It codes for CASSTRPGTTEKLFF.